This TCR beta chain is drawn from a study of T cells after yellow fever vaccination. Study-wide results and caveats: Some clonotypes were seen in both the CD4 and the CD8 compartments. These made up a small share and likely arose from convergent recombination. Most primary-vaccination clones reappeared after the booster (approximately 95% CD4, more than 70% CD8). Abundant clonotypes (contaminants from the bulk population) could be present in FACS-sorted repertoires.

Germline-derived CDR1 and CDR2 are SGHRS and YFSETQ. The CDR3 spans 15 residues. Trimming took off 0 bases at V and 5 bases at J, with 12 bases between the two ends. For this clonotype: The antigen is not known.

Researchers made TCR cDNA using 5'RACE template switching, and this step added a universal primer site and UMIs. TCRdb used MiXCR to reprocess the 5' RACE reads, holding one entry per CDR3 protein. The repertoire includes about 580,000 distinct CDR3 sequences, 17% of them detected once, and roughly 17% sits in the top ten. The sample here was PBMCs, taken about 5 days after the first yellow fever vaccination. V usage is TRBV5-1 and J usage is TRBJ2-1; the D gene is possibly TRBD2 (6 bases). This clonotype originated in a man aged 18 to 30 who received the YFV17D yellow fever vaccine. The CDR3 loop is CASSLAGGEHNEQFF. CDR3 bases: TGCGCCAGCAGCTTGGCCGGGGGAGAACACAATGAGCAGTTCTTC.